This TCR beta chain emerged from a study of shared clonotypes between healthy human individuals (dated by TCRdb to 2020 to 2021). A note on the overall study: The cohort comprised two women and a few men aged 18 to 49 years. Per donor, leukapheresis produced somewhere between about 0.85 and 9.5 billion PBMCs. For each donor, CD4 naive and CD4 memory were each given three plates, CD8 naive was given two plates, and CD8 memory was given one plate. Libraries were prepared and TCR repertoires were sequenced by different laboratories using diverse techniques, in order to increase sequencing depth and limit assay-specific biases. The study deeply sequenced blood TCR repertoires of roughly five healthy adults to estimate repertoire size and the extent of clonotype sharing between individuals. The paper as a whole reports these results and caveats: Rarefaction of sorted-subset datasets indicated incomplete sequencing despite the large sequencing depth. Across a handful of donors, about 4.5% of naive CD4, roughly 3.8% of naive CD8, 2.3% of memory CD4, and approximately 0.4% of memory CD8 clonotypes were shared. Sampling was limited to blood, and TCR repertoires in tissue likely differ from TCR repertoires in blood. The small number of donors limited the genetic and exposure-history diversity represented. Pairwise subsampling indicated that sequencing depth was expected to affect the degree of clonotype sharing among donors. Compared with non-shared clonotypes, the clonotypes found in all four sorted-subset donors had higher generation probabilities. Naive subsets generally had larger estimated clonotype richness than memory subsets.

Using the deep immunoSEQ assay, multiplex PCR amplified TCR CDR3 regions from genomic DNA. Extracted genomic DNA from each cell subset was spread evenly across all wells of several immunoSEQ 96-well plates, with each plate serving as a replicate. For sorted subsets, roughly 200 ng of genomic DNA, equivalent to 25,000 to 30,000 T cell genomes, went into each replicate PCR. Purified libraries were measured with a Qubit 3.0 fluorometer, size-checked on a Bioanalyzer 2100, and measured again with the KAPA Library Quantification kit. Every immunoSEQ 96-well plate was sequenced on a dedicated single-read 150-cycle Illumina NextSeq 550 flow cell. The paper's processing steps were these. Because only junctional sequences without quality scores were contained in the immunoSEQ output, filtering matching that applied to full-length reads could not be performed. To assign V/J genes and CDR3, sequences were annotated against IMGT germline references using PyIR, a Python wrapper for IgBLAST v1.9. Reads were removed for weak V/J assignments (E-value above 1e-6), missing CDR3, stop codons, out-of-frame junctions, or ambiguous translated residues. V3J clonotypes were defined as sequences sharing an identical inferred V gene, J gene, and CDR3 amino acid sequence. Percentage overlap between repertoires was calculated by dividing the number of shared unique clonotypes by the size of the smaller repertoire. Repertoire richness was assessed with RTK rarefaction, the Chao1 estimator, and Recon v2.1 estimates of unobserved clonotypes. Generation probabilities were computed with OLGA for all TCRbeta clonotypes obtained by the gDNA method from four donors. TCRdb stores this immuneACCESS table with in-frame sequences only. Part of the clones is absent; in the studies checked, under half of the shortfall reflects unresolved V genes, and no reason is known for the rest. That table gives V, J and clone size, and the DNA gave D and trimming. This sample has about 2.2 million clones in its table, and 90% to 95% of those were observed once. The top ten constitute around 1.8% of the sample.

For the CD8 naive samples, CD45RO-negative cells were positively selected for CCR7, yielding a CD45RA+CCR7+ population from which TemRA cells were excluded. Healthy HIV-negative adults with no recently reported acute infections or vaccinations were included as donors. Every donor was a Caucasian adult residing in Nashville, Tennessee, USA. Blood was collected by leukapheresis, and PBMCs were isolated by Ficoll-Histopaque density gradient centrifugation and then cryopreserved in liquid nitrogen vapor phase. Analytical flow cytometry was used to check the purity and quantity of every magnetically sorted T cell population. Genomic DNA was isolated from each sorted fraction and quantified by UV absorbance on a Nanodrop 2000c. A remark on this clone: The antigen this receptor binds is unknown. No much larger clonotype is one base removed from it; base qualities were not supplied. Other DNA sequences from this sample encode an identical CDR3 as well.

From the cysteine through the phenylalanine, the CDR3 covers 13 amino acids. Of all the DNA, just the CDR3 is kept, 39 bases in frame from base 1. The germline V gene (reference sequence) sets CDR1 to MNHEY and CDR2 to SMNVEV. V loses 6 bases, J loses 2 bases, and the germline ends lie 8 bases apart. The sequenced material came from naive CD8+ T cells from PBMCs. Per the publication, the cell subset or site label means: CD45RA+CCR7+. This sequence uses TRBV27 and TRBJ1-5; tentative D gene TRBD1, with 5 bases matching. This clonotype was sampled from a man aged 18 to 35 in good health. Some clones in this sample may be carry-over from other donors' samples. CDR3 loop: CASSWGGNQPQHF. Read as DNA, the sequence is TGTGCCAGCAGCTGGGGGGGCAATCAGCCCCAGCATTTT.